This T cell receptor (beta chain) was profiled in a study of cytomegalovirus exposure and HLA in healthy donors. Primers for the PCR totalled 60 Vbeta and 13 Jbeta. As handled by the study authors: Roughly 10 million shared chains were among 80 million or so unique TCR beta chains counted in a later analysis. Sequencing used immunoSEQ multiplex PCR; TCRdb keeps in-frame clones, though not all of them. V, J and clone size derive from that table, while D and trimming were established from the DNA sequence. The table has 200,000 or so clones, roughly four fifths seen once. The CDR3 extends over 15 amino acids. Germline V lookup: CDR1 MNHNY, CDR2 SVGAGI (reference sequence). V lost 8 bases and J lost 2, with 16 bases in between.

Sequences were obtained from PBMCs. The chain couples TRBV6-6 to TRBJ1-5; tentative D call: TRBD1 (6 bases). This TCR derives from a boy between 2 and 10 years old in good health and CMV-seronegative. Here the CDR3 reads CASLGTLGGNQPQHF. CDR3 coding DNA: TGTGCCAGCCTCGGGACACTTGGGGGCAATCAGCCCCAGCATTTT.